Listed below are T cell receptor beta chains from one sample, sequenced in a study of response to subunit inactivated influenza vaccine. Each CDR3 protein is one row after TCRdb ran MiXCR on the RT-PCR reads. The sample includes about 240,000 distinct CDR3 sequences, more than 10% of them seen just once. This specimen consisted of non-naive T cells sorted from PBMCs, obtained 14 to 15 days before vaccination. All receptors derive from a man in his forties or fifties who received an inactivated influenza vaccine. The CDR3 runs from the conserved cysteine through the conserved F or W. D genes are given only for firm matches. Rows give clone size only sometimes, using once, few, many, or a class for an expanded clone.

>TRBJ2-7|many|TRBV7-2|-
CASSFSGTPYEQYF
TGTGCCAGCAGCTTTTCAGGCACTCCCTACGAGCAGTACTTC
>TRBJ2-4|-|TRBV6-2/TRBV6-3|TRBD1
CASSYDRALAKNIQYF
TGTGCCAGCAGTTACGACAGGGCCCTAGCCAAAAACATTCAGTACTTC
>TRBJ1-5|many|TRBV29-1|-
CSVSGGGNQPQHF
TGCAGCGTCTCGGGGGGGGGAAATCAGCCCCAGCATTTT
>TRBJ1-4|few|TRBV5-1|-
CASSFQGSEKLFF
TGCGCCAGCAGCTTCCAGGGCAGTGAAAAACTGTTTTTT
>TRBJ2-1|few|TRBV15|TRBD2
CATSSTTGGDNEQFF
TGTGCCACCAGCAGTACTACGGGAGGGGACAATGAGCAGTTCTTC
>TRBJ2-7|-|TRBV3-1|-
CASGAVGGYEQYF
TGTGCCAGCGGCGCCGTGGGCGGCTACGAGCAGTACTTC
>TRBJ2-3|few|TRBV5-5|-
CASSTHRATDTQYF
TGTGCCAGCAGCACCCACCGGGCCACAGATACGCAGTATTTT
>TRBJ2-2|few|TRBV20-1|-
CSARSSTGNANTGELFF
TGCAGTGCTAGATCGTCAACCGGGAACGCGAACACCGGGGAGCTGTTTTTT
>TRBJ2-7|many|TRBV18|-
CASSVNQGEQYF
TGTGCCAGCTCAGTGAATCAAGGCGAGCAGTACTTC
>TRBJ2-3|few|TRBV29-1|TRBD1
CRGGQGPTDTQYF
TGCAGAGGGGGACAGGGCCCCACAGATACGCAGTATTTT
>TRBJ1-2|-|TRBV20-1|-
CSVFQGSGYTF
TGCAGTGTCTTCCAGGGGAGTGGCTACACCTTC
>TRBJ2-1|many|TRBV5-1|TRBD2
CASSLGQVGTSGRSLNEQFF
TGCGCCAGCAGCTTGGGACAGGTCGGGACTAGCGGGAGATCTCTCAATGAGCAGTTCTTC
>TRBJ2-7|-|TRBV13|TRBD2
CASSQAAGGPFSYEQYF
TGTGCCAGCAGCCAGGCGGCGGGAGGCCCTTTCTCCTACGAGCAGTACTTC
>TRBJ1-5|-|TRBV12-3/TRBV12-4|-
CASSLGQISNQPQHF
TGTGCCAGCAGTTTAGGGCAGATAAGCAATCAGCCCCAGCATTTT
>TRBJ2-7|-|TRBV6-2/TRBV6-3|-
CASSHPPVRNYEQYF
TGTGCCAGCAGCCACCCGCCGGTGCGAAACTACGAGCAGTACTTC
>TRBJ1-2|-|TRBV4-3|TRBD1
CASSVRQGTDYTF
TGCGCCAGCAGCGTAAGACAGGGTACTGACTACACCTTC
>TRBJ1-5|few|TRBV10-3|-
CAISDMGAGSNQPQHF
TGTGCCATCAGTGACATGGGGGCGGGGAGCAATCAGCCCCAGCATTTT
>TRBJ2-1|-|TRBV7-9|-
CASSVSVGVSYNEQFF
TGTGCCAGCAGCGTCTCGGTAGGGGTCTCCTACAATGAGCAGTTCTTC
>TRBJ2-3|-|TRBV5-1|-
CASSFQGYTDTQYF
TGCGCCAGCAGCTTCCAGGGGTACACAGATACGCAGTATTTT
>TRBJ1-3|-|TRBV15|-
CATSRDRNTIYF
TGTGCCACCAGCAGAGACCGAAACACCATATATTTT
>TRBJ2-7|-|TRBV20-1|TRBD2
CSARDWGSGQDPRKAPYEQYF
TGCAGTGCTAGAGATTGGGGTAGCGGGCAAGACCCCAGAAAAGCTCCCTACGAGCAGTACTTC
>TRBJ1-1|many|TRBV2|-
CASSDHGGTEAFF
TGTGCCAGCAGTGATCATGGGGGTACTGAAGCTTTCTTT
>TRBJ2-1|few|TRBV7-3|-
CASSLSDNEQFF
TGTGCCAGCAGCTTGAGCGACAATGAGCAGTTCTTC
>TRBJ1-3|few|TRBV3-1|-
CASSHSISSGNTIYF
TGTGCCAGCAGCCACAGTATTTCCTCTGGAAACACCATATATTTT
>TRBJ2-3|many|TRBV24-1|TRBD1
CATSGSRTGGFTDTQYF
TGTGCCACCAGCGGATCTAGGACAGGGGGTTTCACAGATACGCAGTATTTT
>TRBJ2-7|few|TRBV20-1|-
CSARLQGRPQYEQYF
TGCAGTGCTAGACTACAAGGCAGGCCGCAATACGAGCAGTACTTC
>TRBJ2-5|-|TRBV7-2|TRBD1
CASSWTGGGGETQYF
TGTGCCAGCAGCTGGACAGGGGGCGGGGGGGAGACCCAGTACTTC
>TRBJ2-4|many|TRBV28|-
CASWSRAKNIQYF
TGTGCCAGCTGGTCCAGAGCCAAAAACATTCAGTACTTC
>TRBJ1-5|-|TRBV7-8|-
CASSRNRRDSNQPQHF
TGTGCCAGCAGCCGCAACAGGAGAGATAGCAATCAGCCCCAGCATTTT
>TRBJ2-7|-|TRBV5-1|TRBD1
CASSLDRGRNPYF
TGCGCCAGCAGCTTGGACAGGGGGCGCAACCCGTACTTC
>TRBJ2-6|few|TRBV6-5|-
CASSYSGGRYGANVLTF
TGTGCCAGCAGTTACTCTGGGGGCCGGTATGGGGCCAACGTCCTGACTTTC
>TRBJ2-5|-|TRBV3-1|-
CASSPRGGALIRETQYF
TGTGCCAGCAGCCCCCGCGGCGGGGCCCTTATAAGAGAGACCCAGTACTTC
>TRBJ2-5|few|TRBV5-5|TRBD1
CASSWTPGQVGETQYF
TGTGCCAGCAGCTGGACTCCGGGACAGGTCGGGGAGACCCAGTACTTC
>TRBJ2-1|-|TRBV28|TRBD2
CASNYPIRTSGRAEDEQFF
TGTGCCAGCAACTATCCCATCCGGACTAGCGGGAGGGCCGAAGATGAGCAGTTCTTC
>TRBJ2-3|-|TRBV25-1|-
CASSHTPRGRTDTQYF
TGTGCCAGCAGCCACACCCCCCGGGGCAGGACAGATACGCAGTATTTT
>TRBJ1-2|-|TRBV7-2|-
CASSLYRQAAGYTF
TGTGCCAGCAGCCTATACAGACAGGCCGCTGGCTACACCTTC
>TRBJ2-1|-|TRBV7-2|-
CASSGPRRYNEQFF
TGTGCCAGCAGCGGTCCCCGCAGGTACAATGAGCAGTTCTTC
>TRBJ1-2|-|TRBV5-1|-
CASSWGHQTNYGYTF
TGCGCCAGCAGCTGGGGACACCAAACAAACTATGGCTACACCTTC
>TRBJ2-7|few|TRBV4-3|TRBD1
CASSPDRGPYEQYF
TGCGCCAGCAGCCCCGACAGGGGGCCCTACGAGCAGTACTTC
>TRBJ2-1|many|TRBV19|TRBD1
CASTPGRGPGNEQFF
TGTGCCAGTACCCCCGGTAGGGGGCCGGGCAATGAGCAGTTCTTC
>TRBJ2-5|many|TRBV5-1|TRBD2
CASSPTSNRRGETQYF
TGCGCCAGCAGCCCGACTAGCAACCGCCGGGGAGAGACCCAGTACTTC
>TRBJ2-1|few|TRBV7-9|-
CASSQNKEQFF
TGTGCCAGCAGCCAAAATAAGGAGCAGTTCTTC
>TRBJ2-3|few|TRBV7-2|-
CASSQGHRDTQYF
TGTGCCAGCAGCCAGGGCCACCGCGATACGCAGTATTTT
>TRBJ1-1|few|TRBV3-1|-
CATGGGLNTEAFF
TGTGCCACAGGAGGGGGGCTCAACACTGAAGCTTTCTTT
>TRBJ2-5|many|TRBV7-9|-
CASSLKGGGAGETQYF
TGTGCCAGCAGCTTAAAAGGTGGCGGGGCAGGGGAGACCCAGTACTTC
>TRBJ2-1|-|TRBV20-1|TRBD1
CSAPPRTGDHYNEQFF
TGCAGTGCTCCACCCCGGACAGGGGACCATTACAATGAGCAGTTCTTC
>TRBJ2-1|few|TRBV11-2|-
CASSLERLNEQFF
TGTGCCAGCAGCTTAGAAAGGCTCAATGAGCAGTTCTTC
>TRBJ1-5|few|TRBV12-3/TRBV12-4|-
CASSPGQVSNQPQHF
TGTGCCAGCAGCCCGGGACAAGTTAGCAATCAGCCCCAGCATTTT
>TRBJ1-4|few|TRBV6-5|-
CASSSGIHEKLFF
TGTGCCAGCAGTTCAGGGATCCATGAAAAACTGTTTTTT
>TRBJ2-7|few|TRBV7-8|-
CASSLLSMGPRQGEQYF
TGTGCCAGCAGCTTGCTTTCCATGGGACCCCGGCAGGGCGAGCAGTACTTC
>TRBJ2-5|-|TRBV20-1|TRBD1
CSASILGGEEETQYF
TGCAGTGCTAGCATTTTAGGGGGCGAGGAAGAGACCCAGTACTTC
>TRBJ2-7|-|TRBV20-1|-
CSGAEMSYEQYF
TGCAGTGGAGCGGAGATGTCCTACGAGCAGTACTTC
>TRBJ2-7|few|TRBV15|-
CATSSVRQNYEQYF
TGTGCCACCAGCAGCGTAAGACAGAACTACGAGCAGTACTTC
>TRBJ2-1|-|TRBV7-8|-
CASSLVQGHFGEQFF
TGTGCCAGCAGCTTAGTCCAGGGGCATTTCGGTGAGCAGTTCTTC
>TRBJ2-4|-|TRBV7-2|TRBD2
CASSLTHTSGNIQYF
TGTGCCAGCAGCTTAACCCACACTAGCGGAAACATTCAGTACTTC
>TRBJ2-1|-|TRBV20-1|-
CSAAGVGRSGGNEQFF
TGCAGTGCTGCCGGCGTGGGGCGGAGTGGGGGCAATGAGCAGTTCTTC
>TRBJ1-2|many|TRBV5-1|TRBD1
CASSLVEGAPNVDGYTF
TGCGCCAGCAGCTTGGTCGAGGGGGCCCCCAATGTCGATGGCTACACCTTC